This paragraph reports one T cell receptor (beta chain). Its antigen is not known. The sample belongs to a study of T cell repertoires in aging, cancer and after chemotherapy. For the study at large: Chronic lymphocytic leukemia patients on fludarabine- or bendamustine-based regimens gave paired samples before and after chemotherapy. Overall study results and limits: Untreated cancer patients had significantly lower blood TCR diversity than age-matched healthy donors. Healthy donors lost TCR diversity with age mainly through richness, cancer patients through richness and evenness.

TRB rearrangements spanning V, D and J were amplified using mixed TRB-A/B primers. TCRdb itself ran the multiplex PCR reads through MiXCR, one entry per CDR3 protein. The data hold just over 9,000 distinct CDR3 sequences, with roughly a quarter observed a single time. TCR beta rearrangements were amplified from peripheral blood genomic DNA. Germline assignment: CDR1 SGHTA and CDR2 FQGNSA. There are 15 residues in the CDR3. Trimming took 2 bases from V and 4 from J, leaving 14 bases between them. The clonotype was recovered from a human donor with a blood cancer. The donor label of this sample is uncertain. The chain recombines TRBV7-2 with TRBJ2-5; D may be TRBD1 (5 bases). Sequencing used blood. The CDR3 DNA reads as TGTGCCAGCAGCTTAAGGTCAGGGATTGGAGAGACCCAGTACTTC. Its translation: CASSLRSGIGETQYF.